This T cell receptor beta chain came from a study of shared clonotypes between healthy human individuals. General study findings and limits: Against clonotypes common to all four donors, non-shared ones had lower generation probabilities. Since donors were few, the genetic and exposure-history diversity represented was limited.

Germline V gene data show CDR1 as MDHEN and CDR2 as SYDVKM. The V end lost 3 bases, the J end lost 4 bases, and 7 bases lay between the germline ends. The CDR3 loop spans 12 amino acids. Here immunoSEQ multiplex PCR was the method, and the copy in TCRdb shows in-frame clones only, minus some. The sample consists of approximately 620,000 clones, 97% of them appearing once. Points on this clone: Its antigen is unidentified. Different DNA sequences within this sample yield the same CDR3.

This clonotype originated in a young woman in good health. Sequencing was performed on naive CD4+ T cells sorted from blood. Subset reported: CD45RA+ positively selected. The rearrangement uses TRBV28 and TRBJ2-7; weak D call: TRBD2 (5 bases). CDR3 coding DNA: TGTGCCAGCAGTTTGCGCGGGTACGAGCAGTACTTC. It translates to CASSLRGYEQYF.